This T cell receptor beta chain is from a study of memory CD4+ T cells and cytomegalovirus serostatus (dated by TCRdb to the late 2010s). General notes on the study: The 35 or so healthy Belgian adults in the cohort included 9 who were CMV seropositive and 24 who were CMV seronegative. The study sequenced CD4+ memory TCRbeta repertoires of a Belgian cohort with known cytomegalovirus serostatus to replicate a published TCR-based CMV serostatus classifier.

Broad study findings and their caveats: For predicting CMV serostatus, the median bootstrapped AUC was approximately 0.95 using the original framework and 0.9 to 0.92 using a US-trained random forest. Results were interpreted as suggesting that the CMV-associated TCR signature is largely present in the CD4+ memory repertoire. The original-framework classifier achieved a median bootstrapped AUC of about 0.95 with a 95% CI of 0.76-1.00 on the Belgian cohort. Only CD4+CD45RO+ memory cells were sequenced, in contrast to the original study, which included naive and memory CD4+ and CD8+ populations. Among the roughly 160 previously reported CMV-associated TCRbeta sequences, approximately 67 showed up in the CD4+ memory repertoires, with each one found in between one and five individuals.

Single viable CD3+CD4+CD8-CD45RO+ cells were sorted as memory CD4+ T cells on a FACSAria II. CMV serostatus was determined using a Roche Elecsys assay that detects serum IgG against CMV pp150, pp28, p38 and p52. After the samples were thawed, total CD4+ T cells were enriched through positive selection using CD4 magnetic microbeads. The samples came from a different study that was designed specifically to examine the CD4+ T cell memory repertoire. Peripheral blood mononuclear cells were isolated and cryopreserved according to standard operating procedures, and serum was stored at -80 degrees C. CD3-PerCP (BW264/56), CD4-APC (RPA-T4), CD45RO-PE (UCHT1) and CD8-Pacific Orange (3B5) antibodies were used for staining, and non-viable cells were excluded with Sytox blue. Genomic DNA was extracted from sorted cells with the Quick-DNA Microprep Kit. Amplification of TCRbeta DNA was done with the immunoSEQ hsTCRbeta kit, following the protocol from the manufacturer. An Illumina MiSeq instrument was used to sequence the TCRbeta libraries. The authors' pipeline ran thus. After out-of-frame sequences were removed, millions of distinct TCRbeta sequences remained, averaging approximately 68,000 per individual. Each individual was scored using the number of around 150 previously reported CMV-associated TCRbeta sequences that the individual carried and the total number of productive distinct TCRbeta sequences. A beta-binomial model was reimplemented in Python, and scikit-learn random forests with default parameters were trained on US cohort data. Classifier performance on the Belgian cohort was summarized as median AUC with percentile confidence intervals calculated over 10,000 bootstrap iterations. TCRdb provides this immuneACCESS table in a form limited to in-frame rearrangements. Some clones are lacking; in checked studies, under half of them reflect an unresolved V gene, and why the rest are absent is not known. The D gene and trimming were derived from the DNA, and the V and J assignments and clone size from that table. For this sample there are around 60,000 clones; roughly four fifths appear just once. The leading ten clones occupy 0.88% of the sample.

This clone came up a few times. Its antigen remains unidentified. The record has no base qualities; no much larger clone is one base away. The CDR3 numbers 15 residues from cysteine through phenylalanine. Only the CDR3 DNA stays, 45 bases, in frame from base 1. Based on the germline V gene (reference sequence), the CDR1 and CDR2 sequences are PRHDT and FYEKMQ. V and J lose 5 bases and 3 bases, and a span of 17 bases separates them. The chain links TRBV13 with TRBJ2-7, and TRBD1 may be the D gene, going by 6 matching bases. The clonotype comes from an adult in good health and CMV-seronegative. What was sequenced was memory CD4+ T cells from blood. Read as DNA, the sequence is TGTGCCAGCAGCCCTAGTGCAGGGGTACACTACGAGCAGTACTTC. It codes for CASSPSAGVHYEQYF. The CDR3, completed at both ends by the reference TRBV13 and TRBJ2-7 genes, gives the full variable domain AAGVIQSPRHLIKEKRETATLKCYPIPRHDTVYWYQQGPGQDPQFLISFYEKMQSDKGSIPDRFSAQQFSDYHSELNMSSLELGDSALYFCASSPSAGVHYEQYFGPGTRLTVT.